Listed below are T cell receptor beta chains from one sample, sequenced in a study of shared clonotypes between healthy human individuals. Clones were sequenced by immunoSEQ multiplex PCR, and TCRdb holds only the in-frame ones, with some missing. The sample lists over 2 million clones; around 90% were seen once. Specimen: naive CD4+ T cells from PBMCs. These receptors were obtained from a man aged 18 to 30 in good health. Some clones in this sample may be carry-over from other donors' samples. The CDR3 runs from the conserved cysteine through the conserved F or W. A D gene is named only where the DNA matches it firmly. Only part of the rows carry a size: once, few, many, or a class if the clone is expanded.

clone size	V gene	D gene	J gene	CDR3 DNA	CDR3 protein
-	TRBV6-1	-	TRBJ2-3	TGTGCCTTTGCTAGCACAGATACGCAGTATTTT	CAFASTDTQYF
once	TRBV28	-	TRBJ1-2	TGTGCCAGCAGTTTATCTGACGGCACCGGAGGCTACACCTTC	CASSLSDGTGGYTF
once	TRBV29-1	-	TRBJ2-5	TGCAGCGTTGATCTAACGGGACGGTGGGGAGAGACCCAGTACTTC	CSVDLTGRWGETQYF
few	TRBV5-1	-	TRBJ2-3	TGCGCCAGCAGCTTCGGGACGGTCACAGATACGCAGTATTTT	CASSFGTVTDTQYF
-	TRBV4-3	-	TRBJ1-5	TGCGCCAGCAGCCAAGAGGCGGGACAACAGCCCCAGCATTTT	CASSQEAGQQPQHF
-	TRBV27	TRBD2	TRBJ2-5	TGTGCCAGCAGTTCATTACGACTAGCGGGAGCTACGGAGACCCAGTACTTC	CASSSLRLAGATETQYF
once	TRBV28	TRBD1	TRBJ2-7	TGTGCCAGCAGACATCCAGGGGGCTCGATGAGCCCTTCGCGCGACGAGCAGTACTTC	CASRHPGGSMSPSRDEQYF
-	TRBV5-1	-	TRBJ2-7	TGCGCCAGCAGCTTACAGCGATTCGACTCTAGGCCATACGAGCAGTACTTC	CASSLQRFDSRPYEQYF
-	TRBV28	-	TRBJ2-7	TGTGCCAGCAGCTTAACCAGGGGCAGGTCCTACGAGCAGTACTTC	CASSLTRGRSYEQYF
few	TRBV27	TRBD1	TRBJ1-5	TGTGCCAGCAGTGAACAGGGGGCGCGGGGCAATCAGCCCCAGCATTTT	CASSEQGARGNQPQHF
-	TRBV27	-	TRBJ1-2	TGTGCCAGCAGTCCCAATGGTCCCAACTATGGCTACACCTTC	CASSPNGPNYGYTF
-	TRBV6-6	-	TRBJ1-2	TGTGCCAGCAGTTACTCGAGAGGAGGCTACACCTTC	CASSYSRGGYTF
-	TRBV7-9	-	TRBJ2-1	TGTGCCAGCAAATCTTGGAACCCTTACAATGAGCAGTTCTTC	CASKSWNPYNEQFF